Below, one T cell receptor (beta chain) is given with its context. The germline gene is not matched at one end of the junction; a read error may be the cause. This entry is derived from a study of control samples from healthy donors and cancer patients. Germline CDR1 and CDR2: SGDLS and YYNGEE. The CDR3 runs 16 residues. Assay: immunoSEQ multiplex PCR; the TCRdb copy retains only in-frame clones and omits some. The table has 90,000 to 150,000 clones, about 91% seen once. The rearrangement joins TRBV9 to TRBJ1-5; TRBD1 is a possible D gene (6 bases). Sequenced sample: blood. The sequence was collected from a man aged 40-49 years in good health. The CDR3 here is CASSPGAAEVYQSQHF. The CDR3 coding sequence is TGTGCCAGCAGCCCGGGGGCGGCCGAGGTCTATCAGTCCCAGCATTTT.